The 20 T cell receptor beta chains below come from one sample, sequenced in a study of T cells after yellow fever vaccination. TCRdb independently ran MiXCR on the 5' RACE reads; one entry per CDR3 protein. The table shows some 260,000 distinct CDR3 sequences, with about 5.2% occurring only once. The specimen was CD4+ T cells sorted from PBMCs, collected on the day of the yellow fever booster vaccination. The receptors come from a man aged 18 to 29 who received the YFV17D yellow fever vaccine.

The CDR3 nucleotides read TGTGCCAGCAGTTCAACAGGGAGTGGAACTGAAGCTTTCTTT. The encoded protein is CASSSTGSGTEAFF. V usage is TRBV12-3 or TRBV12-4 and J usage is TRBJ1-1; D perhaps matches TRBD1 (6 bases). Trimming stripped 4 bases from V and 5 bases from J, with 14 bases between. This CDR3 spans 14 amino acids.

This clonotype was seen at least ten times. The gene calls are TRBV5-1 and TRBJ2-5; 7 positions agree with TRBD1. V lost 2 bases, J lost 2 bases, and 6 bases stayed unmatched. Germline-derived CDR1 and CDR2 are SGHRS and YFSETQ. CDR3 size: 15 residues. The CDR3, as DNA: TGCGCCAGCAGCTTCCGGGGACAGTTACAAGAGACCCAGTACTTC. This sequence encodes CASSFRGQLQETQYF.

This clonotype appeared many times. The V gene is TRBV5-1, the J gene TRBJ1-2, with 8 bases that match TRBD1. The trim removed 0 bases at V and 4 bases at J, leaving 8 bases unmatched. The CDR3 is made up of 16 amino acids. From germline, CDR1 is SGHRS and CDR2 YFSETQ. CDR3 sequence reads: CASSLGLQGAGYGYTF. The CDR3 DNA follows: TGCGCCAGCAGCTTGGGCCTCCAGGGGGCCGGCTATGGCTACACCTTC. The whole variable domain, remainder taken from reference TRBV5-1 and TRBJ1-2, is KAGVTQTPRYLIKTRGQQVTLSCSPISGHRSVSWYQQTPGQGLQFLFEYFSETQRNKGNFPGRFSGRQFSNSRSEMNVSTLELGDSALYLCASSLGLQGAGYGYTFGSGTRLTVV.

In this sample, this clonotype turned up many times. The V call is TRBV7-9, the J call TRBJ1-1, with no clear D. The germline gives CDR1 SEHNR, CDR2 FQNEAQ (reference sequence). Trimming pared 2 bases from V and 2 bases from J, leaving 15 bases between. CDR3 size: 16 residues. The CDR3 nucleotides read TGTGCCAGCAGCTTATATGGGTGGGCGGGAAACACTGAAGCTTTCTTT. Translated: CASSLYGWAGNTEAFF. The full variable domain, its missing parts supplied by reference TRBV7-9 and TRBJ1-1, is DTGVSQNPRHKITKRGQNVTFRCDPISEHNRLYWYRQTLGQGPEFLTYFQNEAQLEKSRLLSDRFSAERPKGSFSTLEIQRTEQGDSAMYLCASSLYGWAGNTEAFFGQGTRLTVV.

The sample holds many counts of this clonotype. V is TRBV10-3 and J is TRBJ2-3; TRBD1 matches at 7 bases. Looked up from germline, CDR1 is ENHRY and CDR2 is SYGVKD. The CDR3 contains 20 residues. Trimming took 0 bases from V and 2 from J; bases not matched to a gene: 17. The CDR3 here is CAISESPSRRRQGLTDTQYF. CDR3 nucleotides: TGTGCCATCAGTGAGTCGCCCTCTCGGCGGCGACAGGGCCTCACAGATACGCAGTATTTT.

Ten or more counts support this clonotype. V gene TRBV12-3 or TRBV12-4 combines with J gene TRBJ2-1; 7 bases are a match to TRBD2. This CDR3 is built from 13 residues. Unmatched junction bases numbered 8, after V lost 4 bases and J lost 11 bases. The CDR3 coding sequence is TGTGCCAGCAGTTCCAGTGGGGGGGTAAAGCAGTTCTTC. Protein product: CASSSSGGVKQFF.

CDR3 bases: TGTGCCAGCAGCCCGACAGGGTTTTATACGGCTTTCTTT. It specifies CASSPTGFYTAFF. J is TRBJ1-1 and V is TRBV3-1; 7 bases are a match to TRBD1. Losses at the gene ends were 4 bases for V and 11 bases for J; bases not matched to a gene: 10. CDR3 length: 13 amino acids. Germline-derived CDR1 and CDR2 are LGHDT and YNNKEL (reference sequence).

V gene TRBV25-1 combines with J gene TRBJ2-5; TRBD1 is a possible D gene (6 bases). This CDR3 is built from 13 residues. V lost 5 bases and J 4 bases, leaving 11 bases between the germline ends. Germline CDR1 and CDR2: MGHDK and SYGVNS. The CDR3 nucleotides are TGTGCCAGCAGTCGAACAGGGACAGAGACCCAGTACTTC. It encodes CASSRTGTETQYF.

V and J are TRBV5-1 and TRBJ2-1, with 11 bases lining up with TRBD2. Germline lookup yields CDR1 SGHRS and CDR2 YFSETQ. The CDR3 has 15 residues. V dropped 0 bases and J dropped 8; count of bases not matched to a gene: 4. CDR3 region: CASSLASGGIYEQFF. Here the CDR3 DNA reads TGCGCCAGCAGCTTGGCTAGCGGGGGGATATATGAGCAGTTCTTC.

The chain recombines TRBV3-1 with TRBJ2-2; tentatively, D is TRBD1 or TRBD2 (6 bases each). V gave up 1 base and J gave up 4 bases, with 13 bases separating them. Per the germline V gene, CDR1 is LGHDT and CDR2 is YNNKEL (reference sequence). The CDR3 consists of 16 residues. The CDR3 coding sequence is TGTGCCAGCAGCCAAGCGGGGGCCAGATTCACCGGGGAGCTGTTTTTT. It is translated as CASSQAGARFTGELFF.

A few counts support this clonotype. The chain employs TRBV18 and TRBJ2-2, with D uncertain. This CDR3 is 12 amino acids long. Germline V lookup: CDR1 KGHSH, CDR2 LQKENI. V was cut by 4 bases and J by 7 bases, with 7 bases left in between. The CDR3: CASSQTSGELFF. The CDR3 coding sequence is TGTGCCAGCTCACAGACAAGCGGGGAGCTGTTTTTT.

The genes are TRBV2 and TRBJ2-3; a possible D gene is TRBD1 (6 bases). The ends were cut back, 3 bases at V and 3 bases at J, with 10 bases in the middle. Looked up from germline, CDR1 is SNHLY and CDR2 is FYNNEI. This CDR3 is built from 14 residues. The CDR3 sequence is CASSDDRITDTQYF. CDR3 nucleotide sequence: TGTGCCAGCAGTGACGACAGGATTACAGATACGCAGTATTTT.

This clonotype was seen ten or more times. V gene TRBV12-3 or TRBV12-4 combines with J gene TRBJ2-4; 7 nucleotides match TRBD2. Germline trimming cut 0 bases from V and 6 bases from J; bases unmatched to any gene: 2. The CDR3 length is 14 residues. The CDR3 is CASSLAREGNIQYF. CDR3 sequence (DNA): TGTGCCAGCAGTTTAGCCAGGGAGGGAAACATTCAGTACTTC.

Note on this clonotype: A much larger clone lies one base from this, so it may be a read error. Here the CDR3 omits its conserved ending phenylalanine or tryptophan, so a read error is the likely source. This rearrangement joins TRBV20-1 to TRBJ1-1, with 8 bases that match TRBD1. J gave up 3 bases and V 6 bases, and 12 bases lay outside the gene matches. The CDR3 runs 15 residues. Germline CDR1 DFQATT, CDR2 SNEGSKA (reference sequence). CDR3 bases: TGCAGTGCGGAACAGGGGGTCGGGGTTTACACTGAAGCTTTCCTT. This codes for CSAEQGVGVYTEAFL.

This clonotype has at least ten counts. V is TRBV5-1 and J is TRBJ2-3; perhaps TRBD1 as D (5 bases). Trimming pared 4 bases from V and 0 bases from J, leaving 15 bases between. The CDR3 has 16 residues. Germline CDR1 reads SGHRS; CDR2 reads YFSETQ. This chain's CDR3 is CASSLRQITSTDTQYF. Here the CDR3 DNA reads TGCGCCAGCAGCCTCAGACAGATCACTAGCACAGATACGCAGTATTTT. The whole variable domain, filled in from reference TRBV5-1 and TRBJ2-3, reads KAGVTQTPRYLIKTRGQQVTLSCSPISGHRSVSWYQQTPGQGLQFLFEYFSETQRNKGNFPGRFSGRQFSNSRSEMNVSTLELGDSALYLCASSLRQITSTDTQYFGPGTRLTVL.

This clonotype was observed at least ten times. J is TRBJ1-3 and V is TRBV5-5; D gene ambiguous. V was cut by 0 bases and J by 4 bases, with 2 bases left in between. The CDR3 covers 12 residues. Germline CDR1 reads SGHKS; CDR2 reads YYEKEE (reference sequence). DNA of the CDR3: TGTGCCAGCAGCTTGGACGGAAACACCATATATTTT. Protein sequence: CASSLDGNTIYF.

The chain combines TRBV4-1 with TRBJ2-3; D could derive from TRBD1 or TRBD2 (5 bases each). Germline CDR1 and CDR2: MGHRA and YSYEKL. This CDR3 comprises 14 residues. The germline V and J ends were trimmed by 0 bases and 7 bases, with 11 bases remaining between them. The CDR3 DNA sequence: TGCGCCAGCAGCCAAGAGGCCGGGGCTAATACGCAGTATTTT. It codes for CASSQEAGANTQYF.

The V gene is TRBV18, the J gene TRBJ2-3; no firm D call. There are 16 residues in the CDR3. V shed 0 bases and J shed 0 bases, with 10 bases lying between them. The germline V gene encodes CDR1 KGHSH and CDR2 LQKENI. CDR3 residues: CASSPPGGYSTDTQYF. CDR3 coding DNA: TGTGCCAGCTCACCACCGGGCGGCTATAGCACAGATACGCAGTATTTT.

In its sample, this clonotype was seen many times. This rearrangement joins TRBV7-3 to TRBJ2-3; a possible D gene is TRBD2 (6 bases). The CDR3 runs 16 residues. V was pared by 5 bases and J by 4 bases, with 19 bases between. In germline, CDR1 is SGHTA, CDR2 FQGTGA. The CDR3 spells CASSPHPGLQADTQYF. The CDR3 DNA reads as TGTGCCAGCAGCCCCCACCCGGGACTGCAAGCAGATACGCAGTATTTT.

The chain couples TRBV30 to TRBJ2-7; 7 bases agree with TRBD1. CDR3 size: 13 residues. The germline gives CDR1 GTSNPN, CDR2 SVGIG (reference sequence). The J segment lost 0 bases and the V segment lost 5 bases, leaving 4 bases of the junction unmatched. The CDR3 DNA is TGTGCCTGGGCCGGGACAGACTCCTACGAGCAGTACTTC. Protein product: CAWAGTDSYEQYF.